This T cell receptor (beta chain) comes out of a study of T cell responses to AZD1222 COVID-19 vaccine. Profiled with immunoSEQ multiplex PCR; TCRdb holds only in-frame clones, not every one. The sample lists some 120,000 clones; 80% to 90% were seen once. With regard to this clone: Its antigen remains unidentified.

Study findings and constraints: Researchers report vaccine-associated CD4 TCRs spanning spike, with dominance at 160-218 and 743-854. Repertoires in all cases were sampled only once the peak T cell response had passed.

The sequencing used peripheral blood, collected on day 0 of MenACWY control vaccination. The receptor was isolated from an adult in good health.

The CDR3 reads CASSHPPGQPSNQPQHF. For the CDR3, the DNA is TGCGCCAGCAGCCACCCCCCCGGACAGCCTAGCAATCAGCCCCAGCATTTT. The chain uses TRBV4-1 and TRBJ1-5, with a weak D call TRBD1 (6 bases). V shed 3 bases and J shed 0 bases, with 15 bases lying between them. Germline assignment: CDR1 MGHRA and CDR2 YSYEKL. CDR3 size: 17 residues.